The 22 T cell receptor beta chains presented below share a single source sample, sequenced in a study of blood T cell repertoires in COVID-19. The repertoire was sequenced with immunoSEQ multiplex PCR; TCRdb's copy has only in-frame clones and lacks some. The sample includes some 64,000 clones, around 80% of them seen just once. Sequencing used peripheral blood. The receptor source for this set is a man aged 55 to 70 with COVID-19, enrolled during active disease.

The chain has TRBV7-9 and TRBJ2-5; D ambiguous. The CDR3 is 13 amino acids. Germline V gene data show CDR1 as SEHNR and CDR2 as FQNEAQ (reference sequence). Trimming took off 3 bases at V and 1 base at J, with 6 bases between the two ends. Here the CDR3 reads CASSLETQETQYF. The CDR3 coding sequence is TGTGCCAGCAGCTTGGAGACCCAAGAGACCCAGTACTTC.

The chain employs TRBV18 and TRBJ2-7; no firm D call. This CDR3 region has 16 residues. CDR1 and CDR2 (germline): KGHSH, LQKENI. V gave up 0 bases and J gave up 3 bases, with 15 bases separating them. This chain's CDR3 is CASSPPARRTSYEQYF. Written as DNA, the CDR3 is TGTGCCAGCTCACCACCGGCCCGCAGAACCAGCTACGAGCAGTACTTC.

V usage is TRBV14 and J usage is TRBJ2-3, with TRBD2 matching over 11 bases. V shed 2 bases and J 6 bases; nucleotides not matched to a gene: 7. The CDR3 runs to 16 residues. Germline-derived CDR1 and CDR2 are SGHDN and FVKESK. Here the CDR3 DNA reads TGTGCCAGCAGCCAACGGCTGAGGACTAGCGGGGATACGCAGTATTTT. As protein: CASSQRLRTSGDTQYF.

This clone is a singleton in its sample. The CDR3 spells CASSSPGGVPGANVLTF. CDR3 bases: TGTGCCAGCAGCTCCCCGGGGGGGGTACCTGGGGCCAACGTCCTGACTTTC. This chain uses TRBV7-9 with TRBJ2-6; 8 bases are a match to TRBD2. V lost 4 bases to trimming and J lost 2 bases; unmatched junction nucleotides: 7. Germline-derived CDR1 and CDR2 are SEHNR and FQNEAQ (reference sequence). CDR3 length: 17 amino acids.

A single count supports this clone. V and J are TRBV7-2 and TRBJ2-5; maybe TRBD1 (6 bases). V lost 6 bases, J lost 4 bases, and 12 bases lay in between. Germline V gene lookup returns CDR1 SGHTA and CDR2 FQGNSA. The CDR3 runs 13 residues. The CDR3: CASRRGLTETQYF. In DNA form, the CDR3 reads TGTGCCAGCAGGAGGGGGTTGACAGAGACCCAGTACTTC. The whole variable domain, filled in from reference TRBV7-2 and TRBJ2-5, reads GAGVSQSPSNKVTEKGKDVELRCDPISGHTALYWYRQSLGQGLEFLIYFQGNSAPDKSGLPSDRFSAERTGGSVSTLTIQRTQQEDSAVYLCASRRGLTETQYFGPGTRLLVL.

This clone was counted between two and nine times. V and J are TRBV11-2 and TRBJ2-4; 9 nucleotides match TRBD1. The J segment lost 0 bases and the V segment lost 1 base, leaving 10 bases of the junction unmatched. This CDR3 is built from 19 residues. The V gene's germline CDR1 is SGHAT and CDR2 FQNNGV. The CDR3 region is CASSLGPTGGIRAKNIQYF. CDR3 bases: TGTGCCAGCAGCTTAGGCCCGACAGGGGGAATACGAGCCAAAAACATTCAGTACTTC. Together with reference TRBV11-2 and TRBJ2-4, the CDR3 gives the full variable domain: EAGVAQSPRYKIIEKRQSVAFWCNPISGHATLYWYQQILGQGPKLLIQFQNNGVVDDSQLPKDRFSAERLKGVDSTLKIQPAKLEDSAVYLCASSLGPTGGIRAKNIQYFGAGTRLSVL.

The rearrangement links TRBV5-6 to TRBJ2-7; 10 bases align to TRBD2. The germline CDR1 and CDR2 sequences are SGHDT and YYEEEE. This CDR3 is built from 16 residues. J was trimmed by 4 bases and V by 5 bases; bases with no gene match: 12. DNA for the CDR3: TGTGCCAGCAGTTCTTCCCCGGGACTAGCGATTTACGAGCAGTACTTC. Translated: CASSSSPGLAIYEQYF.

This clone is a singleton in its sample. V and J are TRBV11-3 and TRBJ2-1, with 10 positions matching TRBD2. Germline V lookup: CDR1 SGHNT, CDR2 YENEEA. V gave up 5 bases and J gave up 8 bases; unmatched junction bases: 15. The CDR3 covers 17 residues. The CDR3 DNA sequence: TGTGCCAGCAGCGGACGGACTAGCGGAGGAGGTGTCGATGAGCAGTTCTTC. It specifies CASSGRTSGGGVDEQFF.

The V call is TRBV14, the J call TRBJ2-7; 8 bases fit TRBD2. The trim removed 3 bases at V and 6 bases at J, leaving 13 bases unmatched. Germline lookup yields CDR1 SGHDN and CDR2 FVKESK. The CDR3 has 16 amino acids. The CDR3 DNA follows: TGTGCCAGCAGCCAGCAACCGGGACTAGAGGGACTCGAGCAGTACTTC. As protein: CASSQQPGLEGLEQYF.

The J gene is TRBJ2-1, the V gene TRBV27, with 7 bases matching TRBD2. The V gene end was trimmed by 10 bases and the J gene end by 6 bases; junction bases not matched to a gene: 15. Per germline, CDR1 MNHEY and CDR2 SMNVEV (reference sequence). The CDR3 consists of 15 residues. The CDR3 nucleotides read TGTGCCATCCGGGATAGCGGGCCCCTTCGCAATGAGCAGTTCTTC. Encoded protein: CAIRDSGPLRNEQFF.

This chain joins TRBV14 and TRBJ1-5; D not resolved. This CDR3 contains 13 residues. Trimming pared 1 base from V and 5 bases from J, leaving 6 bases between. The germline V gene has CDR1 SGHDN and CDR2 FVKESK. CDR3 in amino acids: CASSQGQDQPQHF. The CDR3 DNA reads as TGTGCCAGCAGCCAAGGACAAGATCAGCCCCAGCATTTT. The complete variable domain, with remaining parts taken from reference TRBV14 and TRBJ1-5, reads EAGVTQFPSHSVIEKGQTVTLRCDPISGHDNLYWYRRVMGKEIKFLLHFVKESKQDESGMPNNRFLAERTGGTYSTLKVQPAELEDSGVYFCASSQGQDQPQHFGDGTRLSIL.

V and J are TRBV11-3 and TRBJ2-1; D is possibly TRBD1 (6 bases). V was shortened by 3 bases and J by 6 bases, with 15 bases between the two germline ends. The CDR3 is 15 residues long. CDR1 is SGHNT, CDR2 YENEEA, per germline. Here the CDR3 DNA reads TGTGCCAGCAGCTTTTTGACAGGCTCGGGCAATGAGCAGTTCTTC. Its protein is CASSFLTGSGNEQFF.

This chain joins TRBV3-1 (or the pseudogene TRBV3-2) and TRBJ1-5, with a possible D match to TRBD1 (5 bases). Germline V gene sequence: CDR1 LGHDT, CDR2 YNNKEL (reference sequence). V was clipped by 1 base and J by 5 bases, with 12 bases between them. The CDR3 runs to 15 residues. The CDR3 DNA follows: TGTGCCAGCAGCCAAGGCGGGGGTAGGGATCAGCCCCAGCATTTT. As protein: CASSQGGGRDQPQHF.

This clone has a handful of counts. Here the CDR3 reads CASSVDRYSYEQYF. CDR3 bases: TGTGCCAGCAGTGTTGACAGGTACTCCTACGAGCAGTACTTC. This rearrangement joins TRBV27 to TRBJ2-7, with TRBD1 as a possible D gene (6 bases). Germline V lookup: CDR1 MNHEY, CDR2 SMNVEV (reference sequence). Trimming stripped 5 bases from V and 0 bases from J, with 11 bases between. The CDR3 contains 14 residues.

The chain is built from TRBV5-1 and TRBJ1-2; no clear D. The CDR3 consists of 14 residues. Germline values: CDR1 SGHRS, CDR2 YFSETQ. V was cut by 4 bases and J by 2 bases, with 12 bases left in between. CDR3 coding DNA: TGCGCCAGCAGCCCCGCGGGAGGGAACTATGGCTACACCTTC. It encodes CASSPAGGNYGYTF.

This clone was detected only once. The genes are TRBV5-1 and TRBJ2-3; D is ambiguous. This CDR3 spans 14 amino acids. Trimming shortened V by 5 bases and J by 7 bases, and 17 bases separated the two germline ends. CDR1 and CDR2 from the germline V gene are SGHRS and YFSETQ. In nucleotides, the CDR3 is TGCGCCAGCAGTGCGTCGTCAGGCACCTATACGCAGTATTTT. Encoded protein: CASSASSGTYTQYF.

V usage is TRBV24-1 and J usage is TRBJ1-4; D gene unclear. Trimming pared 4 bases from V and 4 bases from J, leaving 6 bases between. The CDR3 totals 13 residues. Germline CDR1 is KGHDR and CDR2 is SFDVKD. CDR3 bases: TGTGCCACCAGTGAGGGCAGTAATGAAAAACTGTTTTTT. The encoded protein is CATSEGSNEKLFF.

J is TRBJ2-1 and V is TRBV24-1; 11 bases line up with TRBD2. Germline CDR1 KGHDR, CDR2 SFDVKD. This CDR3 has 15 residues. The CDR3 protein is CAPGVGTSGPNEQFF. DNA for the CDR3: TGTGCACCGGGAGTAGGGACTAGCGGTCCTAATGAGCAGTTCTTC.

This chain joins TRBV28 and TRBJ1-2; D may be TRBD1 (6 bases). Germline values: CDR1 MDHEN, CDR2 SYDVKM. CDR3 length equals 14 residues. Trimming removed 7 bases from V and 1 base from J, with 13 bases in between. The CDR3 here is CASNSGDLNYGYTF. The CDR3 coding sequence is TGTGCCAGCAACTCAGGGGATCTTAACTATGGCTACACCTTC.

The chain has TRBV6-1 and TRBJ2-5; TRBD2 might be the D (6 bases). Trimming cost V 6 bases and J 4 bases, with 18 bases left between them. CDR1 and CDR2 (germline): MNHNS, SASEGT. This CDR3 is 15 amino acids long. The CDR3 sequence is CASRERWGVGETQYF. CDR3 DNA: TGTGCCAGCAGAGAGAGATGGGGGGTGGGAGAGACCCAGTACTTC.

Only one count was recorded for this clone. The chain recombines TRBV5-1 with TRBJ2-3; a weak D match, TRBD1 (6 bases). This CDR3 spans 15 amino acids. Germline V gene sequence: CDR1 SGHRS, CDR2 YFSETQ. V dropped 2 bases and J dropped 3 bases, with 13 bases sitting between them. CDR3 coding DNA: TGCGCCAGCAGCTTACGGCCAGGGGAAACAGATACGCAGTATTTT. Its translation is CASSLRPGETDTQYF.

V is TRBV19 and J is TRBJ2-3, with D possibly being TRBD2 (6 bases). CDR1 and CDR2 from the germline V gene are LNHDA and SQIVND (reference sequence). The CDR3 totals 15 residues. The ends were cut back, 1 base at V and 0 bases at J, with 8 bases in the middle. The CDR3 spells CASSIGRVSTDTQYF. CDR3 sequence (DNA): TGTGCCAGTAGTATAGGGAGGGTCAGCACAGATACGCAGTATTTT.